This T cell receptor (beta chain) was captured by sequencing in a study of cytomegalovirus exposure and HLA in healthy donors. Researchers ran the PCR with 60 Vbeta and 13 Jbeta primers. Only in-frame clones appear in the TCRdb table, and some are missing; sequencing was by immunoSEQ multiplex PCR. The table lists 90,000 to 120,000 clones, over 75% of them singletons. V lost 3 bases and J 7 bases, leaving 16 bases between the germline ends. The germline gives CDR1 GTSNPN, CDR2 SVGIG (reference sequence). There are 15 residues in the CDR3. The material sequenced was PBMCs. The receptor was isolated from a man aged 25-45 years in good health and CMV-seronegative. The chain couples TRBV30 to TRBJ1-6; the D gene is possibly TRBD1 (6 bases). The CDR3 sequence: CAWRSTRGGNSPLHF. CDR3 sequence (DNA): TGTGCCTGGAGGTCCACCAGGGGAGGGAATTCACCCCTCCACTTT.